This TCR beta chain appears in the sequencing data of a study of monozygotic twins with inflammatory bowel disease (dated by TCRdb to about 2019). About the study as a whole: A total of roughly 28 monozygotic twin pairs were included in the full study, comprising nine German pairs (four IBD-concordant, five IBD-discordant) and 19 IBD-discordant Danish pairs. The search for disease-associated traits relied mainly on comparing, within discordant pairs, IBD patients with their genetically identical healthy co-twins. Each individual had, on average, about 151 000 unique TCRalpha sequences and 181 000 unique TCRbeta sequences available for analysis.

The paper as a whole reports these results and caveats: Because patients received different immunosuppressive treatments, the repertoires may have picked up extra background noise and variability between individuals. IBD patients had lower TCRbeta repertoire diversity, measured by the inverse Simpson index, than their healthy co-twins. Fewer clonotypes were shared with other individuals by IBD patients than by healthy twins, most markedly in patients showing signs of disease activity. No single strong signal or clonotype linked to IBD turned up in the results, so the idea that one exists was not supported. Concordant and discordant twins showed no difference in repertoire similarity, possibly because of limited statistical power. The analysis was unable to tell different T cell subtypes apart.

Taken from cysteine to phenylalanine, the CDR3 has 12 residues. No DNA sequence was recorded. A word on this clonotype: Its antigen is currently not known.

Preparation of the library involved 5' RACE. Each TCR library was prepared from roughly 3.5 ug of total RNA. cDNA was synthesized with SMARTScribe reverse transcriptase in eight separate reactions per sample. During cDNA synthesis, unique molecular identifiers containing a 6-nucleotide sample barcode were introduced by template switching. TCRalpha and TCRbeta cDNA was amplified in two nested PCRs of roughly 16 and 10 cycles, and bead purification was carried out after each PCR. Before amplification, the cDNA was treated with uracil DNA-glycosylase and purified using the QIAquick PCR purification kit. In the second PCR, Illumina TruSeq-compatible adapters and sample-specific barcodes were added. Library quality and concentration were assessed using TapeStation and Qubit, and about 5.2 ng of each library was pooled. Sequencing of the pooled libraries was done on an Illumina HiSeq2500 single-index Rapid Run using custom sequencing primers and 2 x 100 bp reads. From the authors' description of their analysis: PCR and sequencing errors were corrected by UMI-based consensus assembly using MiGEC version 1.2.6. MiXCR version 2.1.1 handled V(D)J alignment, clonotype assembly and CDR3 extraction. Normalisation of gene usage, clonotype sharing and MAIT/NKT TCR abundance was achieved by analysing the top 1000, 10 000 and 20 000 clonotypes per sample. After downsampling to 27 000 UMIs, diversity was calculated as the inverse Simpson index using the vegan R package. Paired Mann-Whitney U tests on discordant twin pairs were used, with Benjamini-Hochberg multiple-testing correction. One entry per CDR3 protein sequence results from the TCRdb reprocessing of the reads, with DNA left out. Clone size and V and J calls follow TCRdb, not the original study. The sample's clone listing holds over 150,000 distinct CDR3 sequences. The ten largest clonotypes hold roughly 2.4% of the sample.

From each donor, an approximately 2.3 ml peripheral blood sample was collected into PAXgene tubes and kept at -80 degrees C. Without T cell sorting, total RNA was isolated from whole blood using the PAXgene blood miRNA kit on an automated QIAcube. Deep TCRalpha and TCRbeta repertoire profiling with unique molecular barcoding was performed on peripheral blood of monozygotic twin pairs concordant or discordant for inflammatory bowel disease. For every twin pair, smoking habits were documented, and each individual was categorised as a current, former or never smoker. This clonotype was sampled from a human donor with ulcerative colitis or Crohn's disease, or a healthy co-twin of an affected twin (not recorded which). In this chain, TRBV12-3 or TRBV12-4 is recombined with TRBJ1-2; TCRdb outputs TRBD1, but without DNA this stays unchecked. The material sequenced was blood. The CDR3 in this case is CASSPDRNGYTF.